What follows is one T cell receptor beta chain and its context. Its antigen is unidentified. The length of the CDR3 is 15 residues. After removal of 4 bases from V and 3 bases from J, the junction contained 7 bases not matched to a gene. Germline V gene sequence: CDR1 SNHLY, CDR2 FYNNEI. These data are taken from a study of cytomegalovirus exposure and HLA in healthy donors. At the level of the study: Falling in the Caucasian-associated ancestry cluster were 65% to 90% of some 400 genotyped donors. Study results and caveats: CMV serostatus alone was available as immune exposure information.

13 Jbeta primers and 60 Vbeta primers were used for the PCR. Here immunoSEQ multiplex PCR was the method, and the copy in TCRdb shows in-frame clones only, minus some. The table has about 180,000 clones, 80% seen once; the top ten hold 1.5% to 2%. This rearrangement joins TRBV2 to TRBJ2-7, with TRBD1 matching over 9 bases. Sequenced sample: PBMCs. This TCR was recovered from a young woman in good health and CMV-seronegative. This chain's CDR3 is CASSGDRVSSYEQYF. The DNA of the CDR3 is TGTGCCAGCAGTGGGGACAGGGTTAGTAGCTACGAGCAGTACTTC. The full variable domain, completed using reference TRBV2 and TRBJ2-7, is EPEVTQTPSHQVTQMGQEVILRCVPISNHLYFYWYRQILGQKVEFLVSFYNNEISEKSEIFDDQFSVERPDGSNFTLKIRSTKLEDSAMYFCASSGDRVSSYEQYFGPGTRLTVT.